This record covers a single T cell receptor (beta chain). This clone was recorded only once. It lacks a known antigen. Per-nucleotide qualities are absent, and no much larger clonotype sits a single base away. This specimen's time point label, interpreted: baseline before first vaccination. Vaccinee samples were obtained from the UK trials COV001 and COV002, which included a single-blind randomized controlled phase 2/3 trial of AZD1222 (ChAdOx1 nCoV-19) in healthy adults. Trial participant PBMC samples were collected at day 0 and day 28 after the second dose for TCRbeta chain sequencing. The sample belongs to a study of T cell responses to AZD1222 COVID-19 vaccine (dated by TCRdb to the early 2020s). Concerning the study at large: AZD1222 recipients with second doses at about 4 weeks or about 12 weeks were pooled, because spike-specific TCR depth and breadth did not differ between schedules. TCR sequencing was performed for 230 to 250 trial participants, of whom about 200 were given two doses of AZD1222 and around 25 were given two doses of MenACWY control vaccine. Enrollment into the trials was organized by age into subgroups of 18-55, 56-69 and 70-plus years, and those subgroups contained approximately 160, 26 and 62 TCR-sequenced participants, respectively. On the study overall, not on this receptor specifically: Only a handful of AZD1222 recipients were SARS-CoV-2 seropositive at baseline, limiting conclusions about previously exposed vaccinees. No day 14 peak-response samples were available, so repertoires were characterized only after the peak T cell response. Epitopes outside the regions mutated in the B.1.351 and B.1.1.7 variants were reportedly recognized by nearly half of the unique spike-specific TCRs. Vaccine-associated CD4 TCRs spanned the whole spike protein, with dominant responses in regions 160-218 and 743-854. A significant rise in spike-specific TCR breadth and depth was observed after two AZD1222 doses relative to day 0 and relative to MenACWY recipients. Participants were mostly white British and included more females than males, and it was suggested by the authors that clonal diversity may have been underestimated. In the small 56-69-year group, the increase in depth fell short of significance, most likely because of low power.

The CDR3 regions of human TCRbeta chains were analyzed by immunosequencing. The authors' analysis ran thus. TCRs in the repertoires were compared against a reference library of SARS-CoV-2-specific TCRs that had been generated with the MIRA antigen-specificity platform. Breadth meant the fraction of unique TCRs that were SARS-CoV-2-associated, whereas depth meant the fraction of total T cells that were SARS-CoV-2-associated. Using the MIRA data, each spike-specific TCR was mapped to the spike region that the TCR reacts to and placed in a CD4 or CD8 class. Log10-transformed breadth and depth values were compared by one-way ANOVA with Sidak's multiple comparisons tests. This immuneACCESS table, as held by TCRdb, lists in-frame sequences with V and J called but not all clones. Of the missing ones, under half trace to an unresolved V gene in checked studies; the others have no known cause. Clone size and the V and J calls come from that table; the DNA yielded D and trimming. The sample table holds about 21,000 clones, of which approximately 86% were seen once. The top ten clones comprise about 43% of the sample.

The sequencing here drew on peripheral blood, taken on day 0 of AZD1222 vaccination. The origin of this receptor is an adult in good health.

The bases read TGTGCCAGCAGTTTATCGCCCTTATCCTACTACACCTTC. Translated, it gives CASSLSPLSYYTF. The chain employs TRBV27 and TRBJ1-2, with an unclear D gene assignment. The germline V gene (reference sequence) yields MNHEY for CDR1 and SMNVEV for CDR2. The germline ends are 12 bases apart after V is trimmed by 0 bases and J by 10 bases. Taken from cysteine to phenylalanine, the CDR3 has 13 residues. The sequence is cut down to CDR3 DNA, 39 bases in frame from base 1.